A selection of T cell receptor beta chains follows, all from one sample in a study of cytomegalovirus exposure and HLA in healthy donors. Sequencing used immunoSEQ multiplex PCR; TCRdb keeps in-frame clones, though not all of them. The table has about 150,000 clones, more than 60% seen once. Sequences were obtained from PBMCs. Receptors were obtained from a woman in her thirties or forties in good health and CMV-seronegative. Each CDR3 is given with its conserved first and last residue. Fields, in order: V gene, clone size, CDR3 protein. Clone size is shown for a subset of rows, as once, few, many or a class of expanded clone.

v_call: TRBV5-1; clone_size: -; cdr3_aa: CATTVGQERFRETQYF
v_call: TRBV7-7; clone_size: -; cdr3_aa: CASSLGLETEAFF
v_call: TRBV5-4; clone_size: -; cdr3_aa: CASSLMKQGKDEQYF
v_call: TRBV7-6; clone_size: -; cdr3_aa: CASSLTDRGLNIQYF
v_call: TRBV5-1; clone_size: -; cdr3_aa: CASSSGSPANYGYTF
v_call: TRBV28; clone_size: once; cdr3_aa: CASSYNIGGGGGNEQFF
v_call: TRBV28; clone_size: -; cdr3_aa: CASSFSPGTSGETGTDTQYF
v_call: TRBV6-1; clone_size: -; cdr3_aa: CASSAGQGFRQPQHF
v_call: TRBV15; clone_size: -; cdr3_aa: CATSSQHRGRGEKLFF
v_call: TRBV4-1; clone_size: -; cdr3_aa: CASSLGTGAAYGYTF
v_call: TRBV4-2; clone_size: -; cdr3_aa: CASSQDSNLAGGMLYEQYF
v_call: TRBV6-1; clone_size: -; cdr3_aa: CASSATGQNGYTF
v_call: TRBV10-1; clone_size: once; cdr3_aa: CASSERGTGYQPQHF
v_call: TRBV15; clone_size: -; cdr3_aa: CATSRRGAGAGELFF
v_call: TRBV10-3; clone_size: -; cdr3_aa: CAISGDTANYGYTF
v_call: TRBV30; clone_size: -; cdr3_aa: CALGRDSGHGYTF
v_call: TRBV11-2; clone_size: -; cdr3_aa: CASSLGARGMVGQYF
v_call: TRBV10-2; clone_size: -; cdr3_aa: CASSGGRVEGEQYF
v_call: TRBV6-5; clone_size: -; cdr3_aa: CASSYPGTMGEQYF
v_call: TRBV28; clone_size: -; cdr3_aa: CASSIPAGTNYEQYF
v_call: TRBV5-5; clone_size: -; cdr3_aa: CASTEPGNLHRYEQYF
v_call: TRBV15; clone_size: -; cdr3_aa: CATSRDRGTYSGANVLTF
v_call: TRBV5-1; clone_size: -; cdr3_aa: CASRPTGVGGANVLTF
v_call: TRBV4-1; clone_size: -; cdr3_aa: CASSGVGGAASYEQYF
v_call: TRBV21-1; clone_size: -; cdr3_aa: CASSKWGDECTDTQYF
v_call: TRBV30; clone_size: -; cdr3_aa: CAWRERNEQFF
v_call: TRBV28; clone_size: -; cdr3_aa: CASSNPGLPGQTQYF
v_call: TRBV5-1; clone_size: -; cdr3_aa: CASSLPGGRGETQYF